This T cell receptor (beta chain) was obtained from a study of T cells in Graves' hyperthyroidism and ophthalmopathy. General study results and limits: Separation of ophthalmopathy from stable hyperthyroidism was achieved by a 13 V-J model.

As regards this clonotype: Its target is unknown.

Amplified TCR beta CDR3 regions came from RNA transcripts. Carried out on the TCR CDR3, a first-round RT-PCR used the HTBI primer set. TCRdb reanalysed the multiplex PCR reads using MiXCR and keeps one entry per CDR3 protein. The repertoire consists of about 500,000 distinct CDR3 sequences, with 46% occurring once and the leading ten covering about 40%. V was shortened by 6 bases and J by 4 bases, with 13 bases between the two germline ends. The CDR3 is 15 amino acids. The V gene's germline CDR1 is LNHNV and CDR2 YYDKDF (reference sequence). The sequenced material came from peripheral blood or thyroid tissue (not recorded which). This TCR was sampled from an adult woman with Graves' disease, either hyperthyroidism or ophthalmopathy (not recorded which). The genes are TRBV15 and TRBJ2-6, with D unclear. The CDR3 loop reads CATSSAGSGANVLTF. CDR3 bases: TGTGCCACCAGTTCCGCTGGGTCCGGGGCCAACGTCCTGACTTTC.